A selection of T cell receptor beta chains follows, all from one sample in a study of T-cell reconstitution after alpha-beta-depleted transplantation in children. TCRdb redid the calling of the PCR reads with MiXCR, one entry per CDR3 protein. The sample shows around 670,000 distinct CDR3 sequences, over 10% of them seen only once. The specimen comprised PBMCs, sampled before TCRalphabeta/CD19-depleted stem cell transplant. These receptors originate from a girl aged 2 to 10 with congenital amegakaryocytic thrombocytopenia, due to receive a stem cell transplant. The CDR3 runs from the conserved cysteine through the conserved F or W. A D gene is named only where the DNA matches it firmly. Some rows mark clone size as missing; the rest say once, few, many or name a class of expanded clone.

j_call v_call d_call clone_size cdr3_aa cdr3_nt
TRBJ2-4 TRBV5-1 TRBD1 NA CASSAGQGGTNIQYF TGCGCCAGCAGCGCGGGACAGGGGGGGACGAACATTCAGTACTTC
TRBJ2-1 TRBV6-5 TRBD1 many CASSFRTGIVDGEQFF TGTGCCAGCAGTTTCCGGACAGGGATAGTAGATGGGGAGCAGTTCTTC
TRBJ2-1 TRBV27 TRBD2 NA CASSPVGRGNEQFF TGTGCCAGCAGTCCGGTGGGGAGGGGCAATGAGCAGTTCTTC
TRBJ2-7 TRBV18 NA many CASSPRRDSPTYEQYF TGTGCCAGCTCACCCAGGCGGGACAGCCCGACCTACGAGCAGTACTTC
TRBJ2-3 TRBV2 NA many CASKFDLTDTQYF TGTGCCAGCAAGTTTGACCTCACAGATACGCAGTATTTT
TRBJ2-2 TRBV10-3 TRBD1 NA CAISEGGHHSDTGELFF TGTGCCATCAGTGAAGGGGGCCATCATAGCGACACCGGGGAGCTGTTTTTT
TRBJ2-5 TRBV6-5 NA many CASSYSTSKETQYF TGTGCCAGCAGTTACTCGACCAGCAAAGAGACCCAGTACTTC
TRBJ1-2 TRBV9 NA many CASSRRDGYTF TGTGCCAGCAGCCGGCGGGATGGCTACACCTTC
TRBJ2-7 TRBV5-1 TRBD1 many CASSLVPGGSYEQYF TGCGCCAGCAGCTTGGTTCCAGGGGGTTCCTACGAGCAGTACTTC
TRBJ2-1 TRBV28 NA NA CASSPSRNEQFF TGTGCCAGCAGCCCGTCGCGGAATGAGCAGTTCTTC
TRBJ2-1 TRBV20-1 TRBD1 NA CSARNPGQGPNEQFF TGCAGTGCTAGAAACCCGGGACAGGGTCCCAATGAGCAGTTCTTC
TRBJ2-7 TRBV5-8 TRBD2 many CASSVSLGLAGAEQYF TGTGCCAGCAGCGTATCTCTAGGACTAGCGGGAGCCGAGCAGTACTTC
TRBJ2-3 TRBV29-1 NA many CSVWRPSTDTQYF TGCAGCGTCTGGCGGCCTAGCACAGATACGCAGTATTTT
TRBJ2-2 TRBV28 NA many CAIPISGGNTGELFF TGTGCCATCCCTATATCTGGGGGGAACACCGGGGAGCTGTTTTTT